This TCR beta chain was documented in a study of OX40 agonist ivuxolimab in advanced cancers. Study-level background: Administration of intravenous ivuxolimab to patients occurred every 2 weeks at 0.01 to 10 mg/kg.

The count of this clone is one. Its antigen is not known. Findings and limits, study-wide: On average, CD8+ T cells had more expanded clones than CD4+. Circulating CD4+ and CD8+ T cells showed clonal expansion by week 6 at 0.1 to 3.0 mg/kg.

Trimming left V 4 bases short and J 3 bases short, with 12 bases between. The CDR3 is made up of 14 amino acids. Germline V gene sequence: CDR1 LGHNA, CDR2 YSLEER. Sampling of blood occurred at baseline, cycle 4 day 1, and cycle 7 day 1. TCRdb keeps only in-frame clones here, not all; method: immunoSEQ multiplex PCR. The sample consists of about 68,000 clones, under 95% of them appearing once. Sequencing used CD4+ or CD8+ T cells sorted from blood, obtained in a trial of the OX40 agonist ivuxolimab. The clonotype was recovered from an adult with an advanced solid tumor such as melanoma, head and neck, liver or kidney cancer. The J gene is TRBJ1-1, the V gene TRBV4-3; D gene ambiguous. CDR3 sequence: CASSLLTLDTEAFF. The CDR3 coding sequence is TGCGCCAGCAGCCTCCTGACACTTGACACTGAAGCTTTCTTT.